Shown below are 11 T cell receptor beta chains from a single sample sequenced in a study of blood T cell repertoires in COVID-19. Only in-frame clones appear in the TCRdb table, and some are missing; sequencing was by immunoSEQ multiplex PCR. The sample carries over 130,000 clones, over 60% recorded once. The sequenced sample was peripheral blood. Source of these receptors: a woman between 45 and 65 years old with active or convalescent COVID-19.

This chain uses TRBV11-2 with TRBJ2-5, with TRBD2 identical over 11 bases. This CDR3 region has 19 residues. Trimming took 4 bases from V and 2 from J; bases not matched to a gene: 15. The germline gives CDR1 SGHAT, CDR2 FQNNGV. CDR3 bases: TGTGCCAGCAGCTCACTAGGGGCTCTAGCGGGAGGCCCTCAAGAGACCCAGTACTTC. It translates to CASSSLGALAGGPQETQYF. The whole variable domain, filled in from reference TRBV11-2 and TRBJ2-5, reads EAGVAQSPRYKIIEKRQSVAFWCNPISGHATLYWYQQILGQGPKLLIQFQNNGVVDDSQLPKDRFSAERLKGVDSTLKIQPAKLEDSAVYLCASSSLGALAGGPQETQYFGPGTRLLVL.

This clone has just a few counts. The chain employs TRBV2 and TRBJ1-4; 9 bases map to TRBD1. The CDR3 contains 15 residues. CDR1 is SNHLY, CDR2 FYNNEI, per germline. The junction had 12 bases not matched to a gene; V was cut back by 6 bases and J by 10 bases. This CDR3 reads CASSDRRTGVGKLFF. The DNA of the CDR3 is TGTGCCAGCAGCGACCGCCGGACAGGGGTGGGAAAACTGTTTTTT.

The V call is TRBV9, the J call TRBJ2-2; TRBD2 might be the D (5 bases). Germline CDR1 SGDLS, CDR2 YYNGEE. CDR3 size: 16 residues. V was shortened by 0 bases and J by 1 base, with 10 bases between the two germline ends. This CDR3 reads CASSVEAVGNTGELFF. In DNA form, the CDR3 reads TGTGCCAGCAGCGTAGAAGCGGTTGGGAACACCGGGGAGCTGTTTTTT.

The chain links TRBV27 to TRBJ1-4; no reliable D call. This CDR3 is built from 14 residues. Germline lookup yields CDR1 MNHEY and CDR2 SMNVEV (reference sequence). V lost 5 bases to trimming and J lost 8 bases, with 15 bases between them. The CDR3 DNA sequence: TGTGCCAGCAGTCTAACCCGACGGAGGGAAAAACTGTTTTTT. Amino acid sequence: CASSLTRRREKLFF.

This sequence joins TRBV6-5 and TRBJ1-2; 8 positions agree with TRBD1. This CDR3 has 14 residues. From germline, CDR1 is MNHEY and CDR2 SVGAGI. The ends lost 5 bases at V and 4 bases at J; junction bases unmatched: 6. CDR3 in amino acids: CASSLRTGFYGYTF. CDR3 nucleotides: TGTGCCAGCAGTCTGCGGACAGGGTTCTATGGCTACACCTTC.

This clone was seen just once. The chain recombines TRBV23-1 with TRBJ2-2, with D perhaps matching TRBD1 (6 bases). TRBV23-1 is an ORF for which the function is uncertain. The CDR3 sequence is 11 residues long. V was pared by 8 bases and J by 8 bases, with 9 bases between. CDR3 loop: CASPRGGELFF. As DNA, the CDR3 is TGCGCCAGCCCGAGGGGGGGGGAGCTGTTTTTT.

In its sample, this clone was seen once. The V call is TRBV6-1, the J call TRBJ1-5, with D perhaps TRBD1 (6 bases). The ends were cut back, 3 bases at V and 1 base at J, with 13 bases in the middle. The CDR3 is 16 amino acids. CDR1 MNHNS and CDR2 SASEGT come from the germline V gene. DNA of the CDR3: TGTGCCAGCAGTGAGAACAGGGTCGAGAGCAATCAGCCCCAGCATTTT. Its protein is CASSENRVESNQPQHF.

J is TRBJ1-4 and V is TRBV15; weak D call: TRBD1 (6 bases). From germline, CDR1 is LNHNV and CDR2 YYDKDF (reference sequence). The V and J ends lost 9 bases and 0 bases respectively, with 17 bases between them. The CDR3 has 16 amino acids. CDR3 amino acids: CATNRDNDATNEKLFF. The CDR3, as DNA: TGTGCCACTAACCGGGACAACGATGCAACTAATGAAAAACTGTTTTTT.

The gene calls are TRBV12-3 or TRBV12-4 and TRBJ2-6; no clear D. Trimming took 7 bases from V and 0 from J, leaving 4 bases between them. There are 13 residues in the CDR3. The DNA of the CDR3 is TGTGCCAGCACCCTCTCTGGGGCCAACGTCCTGACTTTC. This codes for CASTLSGANVLTF.

The chain has TRBV7-2 and TRBJ1-6, with TRBD1 matching 7 bases. The CDR3 runs to 17 residues. V lost 0 bases and J lost 2; bases outside the gene matches: 4. The germline V gene encodes CDR1 SGHTA and CDR2 FQGNSA. The CDR3, as DNA: TGTGCCAGCAGCTTAGCGACAGGGTTCCCCTATAATTCACCCCTCCACTTT. Translation: CASSLATGFPYNSPLHF. The full variable domain, with the rest looked up from reference TRBV7-2 and TRBJ1-6, is GAGVSQSPSNKVTEKGKDVELRCDPISGHTALYWYRQSLGQGLEFLIYFQGNSAPDKSGLPSDRFSAERTGGSVSTLTIQRTQQEDSAVYLCASSLATGFPYNSPLHFGNGTRLTVT.

This clone was seen once. This chain joins TRBV9 and TRBJ2-1, with 14 positions matching TRBD2. From germline, CDR1 is SGDLS and CDR2 YYNGEE. CDR3 size: 14 residues. Losses at the gene ends were 3 bases for V and 12 bases for J; bases not matched to a gene: 5. This CDR3 reads CASSGLAGGPWQFF. CDR3 nucleotides: TGTGCCAGCAGCGGACTAGCGGGGGGGCCCTGGCAGTTCTTC.